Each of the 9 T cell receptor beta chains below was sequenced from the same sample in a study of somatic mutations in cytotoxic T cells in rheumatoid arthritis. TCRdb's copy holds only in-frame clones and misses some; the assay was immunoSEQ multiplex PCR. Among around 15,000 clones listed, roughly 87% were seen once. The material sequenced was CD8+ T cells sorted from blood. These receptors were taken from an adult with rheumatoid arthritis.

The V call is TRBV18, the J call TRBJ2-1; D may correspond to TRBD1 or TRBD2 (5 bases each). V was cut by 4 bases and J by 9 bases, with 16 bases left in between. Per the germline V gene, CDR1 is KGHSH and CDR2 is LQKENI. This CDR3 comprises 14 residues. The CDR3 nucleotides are TGTGCCAGCTCACTGCCGGAGCAGGGACGTGAGCAGTTCTTC. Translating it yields CASSLPEQGREQFF.

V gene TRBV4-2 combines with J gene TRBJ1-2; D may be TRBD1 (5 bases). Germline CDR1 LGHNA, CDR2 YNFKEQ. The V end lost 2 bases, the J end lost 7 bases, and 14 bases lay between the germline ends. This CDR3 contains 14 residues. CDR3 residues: CASSQQVVGGGYTF. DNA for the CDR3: TGTGCCAGCAGCCAACAGGTTGTGGGGGGTGGCTACACCTTC.

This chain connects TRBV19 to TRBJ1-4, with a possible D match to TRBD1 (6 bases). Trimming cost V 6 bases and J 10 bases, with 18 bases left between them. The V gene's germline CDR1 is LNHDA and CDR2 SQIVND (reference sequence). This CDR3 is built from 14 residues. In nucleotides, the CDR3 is TGTGCCAGTAGCTACAGGGATAGTAGAAGAAAACTGTTTTTT. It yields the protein CASSYRDSRRKLFF.

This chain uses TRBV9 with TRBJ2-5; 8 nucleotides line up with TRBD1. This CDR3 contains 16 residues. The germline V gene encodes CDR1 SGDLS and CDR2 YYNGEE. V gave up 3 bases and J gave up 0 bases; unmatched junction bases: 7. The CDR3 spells CASSGQGARDQETQYF. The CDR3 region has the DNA TGTGCCAGCAGCGGTCAGGGGGCGCGTGACCAAGAGACCCAGTACTTC.

The CDR3: CASLGTSGSTSSTDTQYF. Here the CDR3 DNA reads TGTGCCAGTCTTGGGACTAGCGGGAGTACCTCTAGCACAGATACGCAGTATTTT. The V gene is TRBV2, the J gene TRBJ2-3; 14 bases are shared with TRBD2. The CDR3 has 18 residues. Trimming removed 9 bases from V and 0 bases from J; junction bases left unmatched: 11. From germline, CDR1 is SNHLY and CDR2 FYNNEI.

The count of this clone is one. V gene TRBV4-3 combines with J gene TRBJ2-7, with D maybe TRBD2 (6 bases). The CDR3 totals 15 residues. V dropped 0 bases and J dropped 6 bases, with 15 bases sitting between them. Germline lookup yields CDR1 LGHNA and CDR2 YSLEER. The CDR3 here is CASSQDWGGGSEQYF. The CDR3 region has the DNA TGCGCCAGCAGCCAAGATTGGGGAGGAGGTAGCGAGCAGTACTTC.

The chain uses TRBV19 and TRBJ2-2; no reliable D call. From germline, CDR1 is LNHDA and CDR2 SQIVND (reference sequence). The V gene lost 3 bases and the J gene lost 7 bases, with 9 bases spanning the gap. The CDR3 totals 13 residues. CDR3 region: CASSIARGGELFF. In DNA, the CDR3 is TGTGCCAGTAGTATCGCAAGAGGCGGGGAGCTGTTTTTT. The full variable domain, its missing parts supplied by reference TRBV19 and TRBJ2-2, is DGGITQSPKYLFRKEGQNVTLSCEQNLNHDAMYWYRQDPGQGLRLIYYSQIVNDFQKGDIAEGYSVSREKKESFPLTVTSAQKNPTAFYLCASSIARGGELFFGEGSRLTVL.

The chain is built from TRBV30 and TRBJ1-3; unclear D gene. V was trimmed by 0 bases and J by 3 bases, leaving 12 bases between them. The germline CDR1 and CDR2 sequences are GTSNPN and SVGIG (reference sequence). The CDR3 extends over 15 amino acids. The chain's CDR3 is CAWSVPGGLGNTIYF. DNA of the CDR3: TGTGCCTGGAGTGTACCGGGTGGGCTTGGAAACACCATATATTTT.

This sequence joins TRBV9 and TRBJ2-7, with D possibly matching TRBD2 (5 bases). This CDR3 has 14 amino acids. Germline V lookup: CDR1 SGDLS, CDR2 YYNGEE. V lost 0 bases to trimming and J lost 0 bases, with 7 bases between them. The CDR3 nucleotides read TGTGCCAGCAGCGTAGCGGGGATCTCCTACGAGCAGTACTTC. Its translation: CASSVAGISYEQYF.